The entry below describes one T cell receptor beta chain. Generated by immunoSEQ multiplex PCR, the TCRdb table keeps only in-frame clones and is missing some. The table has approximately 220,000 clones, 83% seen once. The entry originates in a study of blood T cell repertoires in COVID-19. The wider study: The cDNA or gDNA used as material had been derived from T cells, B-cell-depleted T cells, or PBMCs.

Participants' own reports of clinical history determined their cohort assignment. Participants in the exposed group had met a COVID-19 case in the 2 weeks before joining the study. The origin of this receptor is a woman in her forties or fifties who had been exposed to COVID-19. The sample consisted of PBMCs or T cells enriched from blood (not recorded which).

The CDR3 reads CASSPITTDSPLHF. CDR3 DNA sequence: TGTGCCAGCTCACCAATAACGACAGATTCACCCCTCCACTTT. J is TRBJ1-6 and V is TRBV18; a weak D match, TRBD1 (5 bases). The germline V gene encodes CDR1 KGHSH and CDR2 LQKENI. V was shortened by 2 bases and J by 8 bases, with 10 bases between the two germline ends. This CDR3 contains 14 residues. The entire variable domain, with the rest obtained from reference TRBV18 and TRBJ1-6, is as follows: NAGVMQNPRHLVRRRGQEARLRCSPMKGHSHVYWYRQLPEEGLKFMVYLQKENIIDESGMPKERFSAEFPKEGPSILRIQQVVRGDSAAYFCASSPITTDSPLHFGNGTRLTVT.